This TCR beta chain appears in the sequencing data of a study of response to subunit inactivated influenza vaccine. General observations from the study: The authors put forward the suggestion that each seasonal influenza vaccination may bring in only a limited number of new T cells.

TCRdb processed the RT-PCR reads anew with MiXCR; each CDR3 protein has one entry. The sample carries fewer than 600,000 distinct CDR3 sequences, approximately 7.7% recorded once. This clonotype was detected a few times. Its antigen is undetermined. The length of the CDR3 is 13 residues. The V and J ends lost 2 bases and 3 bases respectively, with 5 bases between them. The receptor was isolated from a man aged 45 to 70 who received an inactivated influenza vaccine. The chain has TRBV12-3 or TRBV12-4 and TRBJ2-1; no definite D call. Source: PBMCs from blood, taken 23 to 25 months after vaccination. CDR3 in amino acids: CASSLNNYNEQFF. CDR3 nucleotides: TGTGCCAGCAGTTTAAACAACTACAATGAGCAGTTCTTC.